The T cell receptor beta chain under discussion was sequenced for a study of T-cell reconstitution after alpha-beta-depleted transplantation in children (dated by TCRdb to the mid-2010s). Broadly, across the study: The study quantitatively tracked T-cell immune reconstitution after TCRalphabeta/CD19-depleted allogeneic hematopoietic cell transplantation in children using TCR repertoire profiling.

For CDR1 and CDR2, the germline V gene lists MDHEN and SYDVKM. The V end loses 3 bases and the J end loses 8 bases, and a stretch of 11 bases separates them. From its cysteine to its phenylalanine, the CDR3 spans 13 amino acids. The only DNA kept is the CDR3, 39 bases in frame from the first base. This sample's treatment or condition label indicates: allogeneic hematopoietic cell transplantation with graft depleted of TCRalphabeta T cells and CD19 B cells. Transplant recipients were children who received TCRalphabeta/CD19-depleted allogeneic hematopoietic cell grafts. The library was generated by PCR. Sequenced on an Illumina HiSeq 2500. TCR library preparation used molecular barcoding, with unique molecular identifiers applied to normalize quantification of the TCRbeta repertoire. TCRdb reprocessed the public reads (quality trimming at Q25 with fastp, clone calling with MiXCR) and kept in-frame beta chains. Each entry is one CDR3 protein sequence, shown with its most common DNA and genes. The sample includes fewer than 550,000 distinct CDR3 sequences, with roughly an eighth observed a single time. Around 15% of the sample is taken by the ten largest.

The paper's findings and limits, for the study overall: In some patients, the high TCRbeta diversity seen at day 60 was put down to recipient T cells and intrathymic progenitors that had survived conditioning. Over the following months the frequencies of hyperexpanded clones went down, and after one year T-cell counts and TCRbeta diversity were mostly credited to newly produced T cells. About two months after transplant, the apparently early recovery of alphabetaT-cell counts reportedly depended on just several hundred clones that had expanded rapidly and came from non-depleted graft cells.

This clonotype was recorded a few times. Its antigen is not yet known. Base qualities are not provided; no much larger clone lies one nucleotide away. The rearranged chain carries TRBV28 and TRBJ2-1, with the D segment identity uncertain. Here the sequenced sample was PBMCs, mostly from graft donor cells, taken 180 days after TCRalphabeta/CD19-depleted stem cell transplant. The clonotype originates from a female patient between 2 and 10 years old who had a stem cell transplant for aplastic anemia, so the T cells may come from the graft donor. This receptor has the CDR3 CASSFPQSYEQFF. The DNA sequence follows: TGTGCCAGCAGTTTCCCGCAATCCTATGAGCAGTTCTTC.